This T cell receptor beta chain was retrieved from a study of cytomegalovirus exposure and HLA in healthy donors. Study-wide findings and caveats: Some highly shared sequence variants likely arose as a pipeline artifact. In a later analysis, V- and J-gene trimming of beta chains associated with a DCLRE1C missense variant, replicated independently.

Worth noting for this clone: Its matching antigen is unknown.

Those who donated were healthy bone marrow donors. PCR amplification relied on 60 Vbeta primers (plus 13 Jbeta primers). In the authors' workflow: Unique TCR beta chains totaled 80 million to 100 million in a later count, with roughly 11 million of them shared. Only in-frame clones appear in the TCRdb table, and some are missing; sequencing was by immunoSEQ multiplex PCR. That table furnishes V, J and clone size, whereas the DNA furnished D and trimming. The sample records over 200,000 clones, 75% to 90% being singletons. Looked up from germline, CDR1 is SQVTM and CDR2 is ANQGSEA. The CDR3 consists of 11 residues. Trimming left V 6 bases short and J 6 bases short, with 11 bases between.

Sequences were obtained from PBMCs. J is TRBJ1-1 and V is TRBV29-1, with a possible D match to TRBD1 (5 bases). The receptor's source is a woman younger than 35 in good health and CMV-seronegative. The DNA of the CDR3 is TGCAGCGTAAGCTCGGGGGCTGAAGCTTTCTTT. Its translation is CSVSSGAEAFF.